These T cell receptor beta chains were read from a single sample in a study of OX40 agonist ivuxolimab in advanced cancers. Only in-frame clones appear in the TCRdb table, and some are missing; sequencing was by immunoSEQ multiplex PCR. The sample carries 40,000 or so clones, around 92% recorded once. Material: CD4+ or CD8+ T cells sorted from blood, obtained in a trial of the OX40 agonist ivuxolimab. The origin of the receptors is an adult with an advanced solid tumor such as melanoma, head and neck, liver or kidney cancer. Each CDR3 is given with its conserved first and last residue. D genes are given only for firm matches. Only some rows state a clone size, as once, few, many or a class for expanded clones.

J,size,V,D,DNA,CDR3
TRBJ2-7,once,TRBV5-4,TRBD1,TGTGCCAGCAGCTTGGGGACAGGGGATGCCTACGAGCAGTACTTC,CASSLGTGDAYEQYF
TRBJ2-3,NA,TRBV7-2,NA,TGTGCCAGCAGCCTCGGACACGCCGCAGATACGCAGTATTTT,CASSLGHAADTQYF
TRBJ1-1,NA,TRBV19,TRBD1,TGTGCCAGTAGGGGGCCGGGACAGGGAGATCCTGAAGCTTTCTTT,CASRGPGQGDPEAFF
TRBJ1-3,NA,TRBV5-4,NA,TGTGCCAGCAGCTTGGAGGCAGGGGCAAGGGGAAACACCATATATTTT,CASSLEAGARGNTIYF
TRBJ1-2,NA,TRBV7-8,NA,TGTGCCAGCAGCCTGCGGACGGGCTATGGCTACACCTTC,CASSLRTGYGYTF
TRBJ2-3,NA,TRBV4-1,TRBD2,TGCGCCAGCGGGGACTCTGGACTAGCGGGGACGATAGCAGATACGCAGTATTTT,CASGDSGLAGTIADTQYF
TRBJ1-3,NA,TRBV5-1,NA,TGCGCCAGCAGCTTGGGTTACTCTGGAAACACCATATATTTT,CASSLGYSGNTIYF
TRBJ1-5,few,TRBV29-1,TRBD1,TGCAGCGTTCTCACCGGGACAGTGGACCAGCCCCAGCATTTT,CSVLTGTVDQPQHF
TRBJ1-1,NA,TRBV7-9,NA,TGTGCCAGCAGCTTATACAGAGCATCTGAAGCTTTCTTT,CASSLYRASEAFF
TRBJ2-5,once,TRBV7-2,TRBD2,TGTGCCACCCAACTTCGGGGGGGCCGGGGGCAAGAGACCCAGTACTTC,CATQLRGGRGQETQYF
TRBJ2-7,NA,TRBV7-2,NA,TGTGCCAGCAGCTCCCTCTCCTACGAGCAGTACTTC,CASSSLSYEQYF
TRBJ2-5,NA,TRBV27,NA,TGTGCCAGCAGTTTTGGGCAGGGCTACCAAGAGACCCAGTACTTC,CASSFGQGYQETQYF
TRBJ2-7,NA,TRBV7-3,NA,TGTGCCAGCAGCTTAGGAGAGGGCGAGCAGTACTTC,CASSLGEGEQYF
TRBJ2-3,NA,TRBV25-1,NA,TGTGCCAGCAGTGAGACAGATACGCAGTATTTT,CASSETDTQYF
TRBJ1-1,once,TRBV5-1,NA,TGCGCCAGCAGCGCGGACGGCTTGAACACTGAAGCTTTCTTT,CASSADGLNTEAFF
TRBJ1-2,NA,TRBV5-1,NA,TGCGCCAGCAGCTGGGACGGTGGGTATGGCTACACCTTC,CASSWDGGYGYTF
TRBJ2-5,NA,TRBV7-8,NA,TGTGCCAGCAGCTTAGACGGGCTTCAAGAGACCCAGTACTTC,CASSLDGLQETQYF
TRBJ1-5,once,TRBV5-6,TRBD1,TGTGCCAGCAGCCGGGGACAGGCGGAGCCCCAGCATTTT,CASSRGQAEPQHF
TRBJ2-2,NA,TRBV5-1,NA,TGCGCCAGCAGCTTTGTTGGCGGGGGCGATAACACCGGGGAGCTGTTTTTT,CASSFVGGGDNTGELFF
TRBJ2-7,NA,TRBV4-1,TRBD2,TGCGCCAGCAGCCAAGAGTACAGGGCTAGCGGGGGCCTTTCCTACGAGCAGTACTTC,CASSQEYRASGGLSYEQYF
TRBJ1-4,NA,TRBV6-6,NA,TGTGCCAGCAGCCGCACAGGGTGGGGTGAAAAACTGTTTTTT,CASSRTGWGEKLFF
TRBJ1-4,NA,TRBV5-1,NA,TGCGCCAGCAGCTTCGGGTCCTCTGGTGAAAAACTGTTTTTT,CASSFGSSGEKLFF
TRBJ1-6,NA,TRBV6-6,NA,TGTGCCAGCAGTCCTCCAATAGGAGCTTCACCCCTCCACTTT,CASSPPIGASPLHF
TRBJ2-1,NA,TRBV9,NA,TGTGCCAGCAGCGTAGGTTCCAGGGTCAATGAGCAGTTCTTC,CASSVGSRVNEQFF
TRBJ2-2,NA,TRBV7-3,TRBD2,TGTGCCAGCAGCTTAACCTCCCCTAGCGGGGGGCCCTTTGGTACCGGGGAGCTGTTTTTT,CASSLTSPSGGPFGTGELFF
TRBJ1-2,NA,TRBV4-2,NA,TGTGCCAGCAGGTGGCTAGTCGACAAAGAATCGGGCTACACCTTC,CASRWLVDKESGYTF
TRBJ2-1,NA,TRBV7-6,NA,TGTGCCAGCAGCTTAGGCGGGGACCCCTCCTACAATGAGCAGTTCTTC,CASSLGGDPSYNEQFF
TRBJ2-7,NA,TRBV5-1,NA,TGCGCCAGCATGGCCCCGGGGGTTCACGAGCAGTACTTC,CASMAPGVHEQYF
TRBJ1-2,NA,TRBV28,TRBD1,TGTGCCAGCAGCCCGGGACAGAAAAGTGCTAACTATGGCTACACCTTC,CASSPGQKSANYGYTF
TRBJ1-2,NA,TRBV11-3,TRBD1,TGTGCCAGCAGTCTTACAGGGGTCTATGGCTACACCTTC,CASSLTGVYGYTF
TRBJ1-6,NA,TRBV5-6,NA,TGTGCCAGCAGCTTTAATTCACCCCTCCACTTT,CASSFNSPLHF
TRBJ2-3,NA,TRBV4-1,TRBD2,TGCGCCAGCAGCCAGGAGTTGGGGGGGAATACGCAGTATTTT,CASSQELGGNTQYF
TRBJ1-6,NA,TRBV11-3,NA,TGTGCCAGCAGCTTAGTCGGGGGAAGCTCCTATAATTCACCCCTCCACTTT,CASSLVGGSSYNSPLHF
TRBJ2-7,once,TRBV5-1,NA,TGCGCCAGCAGCGGCTCCTACGAGCAGTACTTC,CASSGSYEQYF
TRBJ1-5,NA,TRBV2,NA,TGTGCCAGCAGTTACCGGTTAGATCGGGGTCAGCCCCAGCATTTT,CASSYRLDRGQPQHF
TRBJ2-2,NA,TRBV29-1,NA,TGCAGCGTCAGGGCGAACGGGGCCGGGGAGCTGTTTTTT,CSVRANGAGELFF
TRBJ2-2,NA,TRBV18,NA,TGTGCCAGCTTCATCGACGCAGACACCGGGGAGCTGTTTTTT,CASFIDADTGELFF
TRBJ1-5,NA,TRBV19,TRBD1,TGTGCCAGTAGTCCCCGGGACAGTTATCAGCCCCAGCATTTT,CASSPRDSYQPQHF
TRBJ1-6,few,TRBV7-2,TRBD1,TGTGCCAGCAGCCGACAGGGTAATTCACCCCTCCACTTT,CASSRQGNSPLHF
TRBJ1-2,NA,TRBV7-9,NA,TGTGCCAGCAACACCCTGGGTTGGGGGGACTATGGCTACACCTTC,CASNTLGWGDYGYTF
TRBJ1-3,NA,TRBV5-4,NA,TGTGCCAGCAGCCCAATACAGGGAAAACGGAGAGCTGGAGGAAACACCATATATTTT,CASSPIQGKRRAGGNTIYF
TRBJ1-5,NA,TRBV7-9,NA,TGTGCCAGCAGCCAAGCGGATCGTCCGCCCCAGCATTTT,CASSQADRPPQHF
TRBJ1-1,NA,TRBV7-9,NA,TGTGCCAGCAGCTTAGAGATAGTTAACACTGAAGCTTTCTTT,CASSLEIVNTEAFF
TRBJ2-3,once,TRBV19,NA,TGTGCCAGTGGGGGGGACAAACACCCTAGCACAGATACGCAGTATTTT,CASGGDKHPSTDTQYF
TRBJ2-1,NA,TRBV9,NA,TGTGCCAGCAGCGTAGATGGTGGACCTCCCCACAATGAGCAGTTCTTC,CASSVDGGPPHNEQFF
TRBJ2-3,once,TRBV7-9,NA,TGTGCCAGCAGCTTAGTAGCTAGCACAGATACGCAGTATTTT,CASSLVASTDTQYF
TRBJ2-3,NA,TRBV9,TRBD2,TGTGCCAGCAGCGCCCCAGCGGGGGGGAGCACAGATACGCAGTATTTT,CASSAPAGGSTDTQYF
TRBJ1-5,NA,TRBV9,TRBD1,TGTGCCAGCAGCGTAGAGGGACAGTCAGGTCAGCCCCAGCATTTT,CASSVEGQSGQPQHF
TRBJ2-3,NA,TRBV5-6,TRBD2,TGTGCCAGCAGCCCAGCGGGGGGGCGTTCCACAGATACGCAGTATTTT,CASSPAGGRSTDTQYF
TRBJ2-1,NA,TRBV4-2,TRBD2,TGTGCCAGCAGCCAAGGGCGGGGGGGGACTAGCTCCTACAATGAGCAGTTCTTC,CASSQGRGGTSSYNEQFF
TRBJ1-2,NA,TRBV6-6,NA,TGTGCCAGCAGTTACTCGTCGGACAGCTTCTATGGCTACACCTTC,CASSYSSDSFYGYTF
TRBJ1-5,NA,TRBV5-8,NA,TGTGCCAGCAGCCGGGGGGCAGAGAGCAATCAGCCCCAGCATTTT,CASSRGAESNQPQHF
TRBJ1-5,NA,TRBV6-5,TRBD1,TGTGCCAGCAGGTCAGGGGGCTTGAGCAATCAGCCCCAGCATTTT,CASRSGGLSNQPQHF
TRBJ2-3,NA,TRBV29-1,TRBD2,TGCAGCGTTGAAGGGGAGCGGGGCTCTAGCACAGATACGCAGTATTTT,CSVEGERGSSTDTQYF